These T cell receptor beta chains were read from a single sample in a study of control samples from healthy donors and cancer patients. TCRdb's table, derived via immunoSEQ multiplex PCR, lists solely in-frame clones and lacks some. This table has under 200,000 clones, 75% to 95% appearing once. Sequencing was carried out using blood. The source is a woman in her twenties or thirties in good health. The conserved cysteine and the conserved F or W are not part of the CDR3 here. Expanded clones are given a class, and other clones once, few, many or no size at all.

abundance,v_gene,j_gene,CDR3aa
-,TRBV5-1,TRBJ1-2,ASSLWQGANGYT
-,TRBV30,TRBJ2-7,AWSVVGGHEQY
-,TRBV4-2,TRBJ2-5,ASSQGTGGVETQY
-,TRBV18,TRBJ2-1,ASSPLAGDNEQF
-,TRBV11-2,TRBJ1-4,ASSLSLAATNEKLF
-,TRBV30,TRBJ2-1,AWDRGYNEQF
-,TRBV29-1,TRBJ2-1,SVQGRNEQF
-,TRBV29-1,TRBJ2-5,SVEDRSGGAETQY
-,TRBV7-2,TRBJ1-3,ASHHNSGNTIY
-,TRBV4-1,TRBJ2-3,ASSQRTGTSGGTDTQY
-,TRBV12-3/TRBV12-4,TRBJ1-6,ASSSTGPSPLH
once,TRBV28,TRBJ1-3,ASSLYRGPSGNTIY
-,TRBV24-1,TRBJ1-5,ATSSGTGGYQPQH
-,TRBV5-4,TRBJ2-1,ASRPGQTFSYNEQF
-,TRBV19,TRBJ1-2,ASSLSTINYGYT
-,TRBV27,TRBJ2-2,ASSWDRLTGELF
-,TRBV11-3,TRBJ2-2,ASRTTGLHTGELF
once,TRBV25-1,TRBJ2-4,ASSPRDRLAKNIQY
-,TRBV10-3,TRBJ1-1,AISDPGQGANTEAF
-,TRBV21-1,TRBJ2-2,ASSQVAGVGTGELF
-,TRBV2,TRBJ2-3,ASSEVGGEGRTDTQY
-,TRBV6-4,TRBJ2-5,ASSDSGLAWETQY
once,TRBV6-1,TRBJ1-1,ASSENTGNTEAF